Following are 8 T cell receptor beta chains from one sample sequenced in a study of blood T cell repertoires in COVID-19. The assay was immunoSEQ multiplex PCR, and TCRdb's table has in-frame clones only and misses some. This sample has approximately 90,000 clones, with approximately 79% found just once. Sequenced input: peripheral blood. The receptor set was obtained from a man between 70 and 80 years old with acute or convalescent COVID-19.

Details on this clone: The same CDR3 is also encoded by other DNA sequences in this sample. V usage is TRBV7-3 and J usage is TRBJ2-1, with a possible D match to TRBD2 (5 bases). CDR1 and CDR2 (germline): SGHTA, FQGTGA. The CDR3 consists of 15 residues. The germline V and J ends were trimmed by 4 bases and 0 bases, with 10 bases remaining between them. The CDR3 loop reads CASSSTGSSYNEQFF. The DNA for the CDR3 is TGTGCCAGCAGCTCGACGGGGAGCTCCTACAATGAGCAGTTCTTC.

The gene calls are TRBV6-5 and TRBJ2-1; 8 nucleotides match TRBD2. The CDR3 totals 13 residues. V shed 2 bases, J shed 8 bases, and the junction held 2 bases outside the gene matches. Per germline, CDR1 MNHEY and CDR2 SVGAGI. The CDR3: CASSYRGGDEQFF. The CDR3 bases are TGTGCCAGCAGTTACCGGGGGGGCGATGAGCAGTTCTTC.

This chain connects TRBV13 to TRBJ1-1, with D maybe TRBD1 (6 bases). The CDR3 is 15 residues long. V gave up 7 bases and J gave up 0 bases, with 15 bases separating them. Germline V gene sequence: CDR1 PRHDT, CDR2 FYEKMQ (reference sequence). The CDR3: CASNHDGGLNTEAFF. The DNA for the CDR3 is TGTGCCAGCAACCACGATGGGGGCCTGAACACTGAAGCTTTCTTT.

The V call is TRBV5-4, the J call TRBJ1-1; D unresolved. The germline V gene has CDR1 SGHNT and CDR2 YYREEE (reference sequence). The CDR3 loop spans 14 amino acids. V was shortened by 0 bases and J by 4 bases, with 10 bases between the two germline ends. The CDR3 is CASSLGGGSTEAFF. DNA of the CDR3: TGTGCCAGCAGCTTGGGAGGTGGCTCCACTGAAGCTTTCTTT.

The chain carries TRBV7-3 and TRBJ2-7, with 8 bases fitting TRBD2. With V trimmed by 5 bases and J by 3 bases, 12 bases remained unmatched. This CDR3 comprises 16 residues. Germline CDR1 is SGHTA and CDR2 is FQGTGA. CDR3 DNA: TGTGCCAGCAGCCCGAGACCCGGGGGGGGATTCTACGAGCAGTACTTC. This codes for CASSPRPGGGFYEQYF.

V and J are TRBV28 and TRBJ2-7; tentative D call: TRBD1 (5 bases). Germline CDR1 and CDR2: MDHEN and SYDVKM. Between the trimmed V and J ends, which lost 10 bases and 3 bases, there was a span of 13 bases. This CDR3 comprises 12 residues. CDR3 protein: CATARGLYEQYF. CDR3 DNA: TGTGCCACCGCTAGGGGCCTCTACGAGCAGTACTTC.

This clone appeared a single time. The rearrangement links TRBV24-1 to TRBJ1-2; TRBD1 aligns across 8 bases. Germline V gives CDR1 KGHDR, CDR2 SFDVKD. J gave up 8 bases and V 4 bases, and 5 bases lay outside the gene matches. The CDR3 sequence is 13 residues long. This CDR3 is CATSEDRVGGYTF. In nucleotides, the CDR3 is TGTGCCACCAGTGAGGACAGGGTGGGAGGCTACACCTTC.

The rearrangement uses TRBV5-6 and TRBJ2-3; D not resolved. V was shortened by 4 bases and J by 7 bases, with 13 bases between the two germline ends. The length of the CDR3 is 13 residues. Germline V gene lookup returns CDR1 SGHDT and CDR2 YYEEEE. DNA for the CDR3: TGTGCCAGCAGCCCCACCCCAGGCCATACGCAGTATTTT. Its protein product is CASSPTPGHTQYF.